This T cell receptor beta chain was obtained from a study of CD8 T cells in ankylosing spondylitis. Findings of the study overall: It appeared that ankylosing spondylitis blood was characterized by a TCR beta motif of seven or eight highly homologous variants. Clones tied to disease were said to be significantly enriched in matched ankylosing spondylitis synovial fluid. In synovial fluid and blood from reactive arthritis, some motif variants were previously reported.

Ten or more counts support this clonotype. Its cognate antigen is unknown. With 1 base clipped from V and 6 bases from J, the junction kept 5 bases outside the gene matches. The germline gives CDR1 SQVTM, CDR2 ANQGSEA. CDR3 length: 13 residues. It was by quantitative 5'-RACE with molecular barcodes that TCR beta libraries were made. In TCRdb, the 5' RACE reads were re-called with MiXCR into one record per CDR3 protein. The top ten hold 30% to 35% of the sample, which has some 140,000 distinct CDR3 sequences, roughly 15% seen once. The V and J genes are TRBV29-1 and TRBJ2-7; TRBD1 matches 8 bases. Sequencing was done on a sample of blood, either unsorted or a sorted T cell fraction (not recorded which). The clonotype originates from a male donor with ankylosing spondylitis. The CDR3 reads CSVEVGQGSEQYF. The CDR3 nucleotides are TGCAGCGTTGAAGTTGGACAGGGAAGCGAGCAGTACTTC.